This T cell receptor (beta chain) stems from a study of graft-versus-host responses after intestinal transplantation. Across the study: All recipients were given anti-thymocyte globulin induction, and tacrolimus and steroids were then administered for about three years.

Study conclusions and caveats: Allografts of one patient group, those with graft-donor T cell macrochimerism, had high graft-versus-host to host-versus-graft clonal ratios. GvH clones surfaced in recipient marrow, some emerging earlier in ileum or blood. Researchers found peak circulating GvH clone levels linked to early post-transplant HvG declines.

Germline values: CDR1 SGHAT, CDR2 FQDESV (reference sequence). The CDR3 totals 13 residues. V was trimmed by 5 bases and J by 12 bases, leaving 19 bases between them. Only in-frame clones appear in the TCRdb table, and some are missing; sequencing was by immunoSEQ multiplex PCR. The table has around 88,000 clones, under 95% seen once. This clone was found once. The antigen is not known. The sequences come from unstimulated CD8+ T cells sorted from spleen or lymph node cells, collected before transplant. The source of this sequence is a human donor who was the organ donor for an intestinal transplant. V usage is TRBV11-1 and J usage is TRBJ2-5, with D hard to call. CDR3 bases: TGTGCCAGCAGCAGTATAGTTACCGCGCGCAAGTACTTC. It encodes CASSSIVTARKYF. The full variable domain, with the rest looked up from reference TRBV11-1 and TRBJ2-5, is EAEVAQSPRYKITEKSQAVAFWCDPISGHATLYWYRQILGQGPELLVQFQDESVVDDSQLPKDRFSAERLKGVDSTLKIQPAELGDSAMYLCASSSIVTARKYFGPGTRLLVL.